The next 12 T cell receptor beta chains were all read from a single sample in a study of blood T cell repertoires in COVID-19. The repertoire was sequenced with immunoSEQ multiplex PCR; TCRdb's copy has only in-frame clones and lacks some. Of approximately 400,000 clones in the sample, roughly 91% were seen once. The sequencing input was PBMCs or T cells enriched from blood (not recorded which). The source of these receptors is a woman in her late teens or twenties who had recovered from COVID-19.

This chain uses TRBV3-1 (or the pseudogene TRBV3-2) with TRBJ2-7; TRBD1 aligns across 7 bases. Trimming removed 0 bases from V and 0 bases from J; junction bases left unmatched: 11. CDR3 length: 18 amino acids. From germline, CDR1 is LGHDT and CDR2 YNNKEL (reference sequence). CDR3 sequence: CASSQDPGTASSSYEQYF. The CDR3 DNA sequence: TGTGCCAGCAGCCAAGACCCTGGGACAGCAAGTAGCTCCTACGAGCAGTACTTC.

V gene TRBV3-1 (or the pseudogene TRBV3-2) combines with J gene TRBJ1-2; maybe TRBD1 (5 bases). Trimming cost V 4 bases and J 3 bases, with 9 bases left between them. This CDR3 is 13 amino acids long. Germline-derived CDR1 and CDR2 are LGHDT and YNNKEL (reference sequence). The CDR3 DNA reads TGTGCCAGCAGCCTTGACAGTTACTATGGCTACACCTTC. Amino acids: CASSLDSYYGYTF.

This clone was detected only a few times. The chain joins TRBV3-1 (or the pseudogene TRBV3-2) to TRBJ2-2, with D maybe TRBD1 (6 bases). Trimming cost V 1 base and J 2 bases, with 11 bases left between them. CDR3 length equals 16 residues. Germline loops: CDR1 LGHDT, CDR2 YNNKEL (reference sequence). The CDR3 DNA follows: TGTGCCAGCAGCCAAGCGGACAGTTTTAACACCGGGGAGCTGTTTTTT. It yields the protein CASSQADSFNTGELFF.

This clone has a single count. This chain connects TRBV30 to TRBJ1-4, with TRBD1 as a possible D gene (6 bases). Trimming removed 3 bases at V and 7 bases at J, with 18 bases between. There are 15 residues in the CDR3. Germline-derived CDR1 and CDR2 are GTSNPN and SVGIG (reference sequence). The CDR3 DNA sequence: TGTGCCTGGAGAGCACAGGGAAACTCGGGTGAAAAACTGTTTTTT. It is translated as CAWRAQGNSGEKLFF.

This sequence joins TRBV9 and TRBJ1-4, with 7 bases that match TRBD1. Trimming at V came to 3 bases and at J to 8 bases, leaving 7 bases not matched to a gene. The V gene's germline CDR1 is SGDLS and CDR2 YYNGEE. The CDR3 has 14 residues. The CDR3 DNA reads TGTGCCAGCAGCGGACAGGGCTATTTGGAAAAACTGTTTTTT. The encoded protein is CASSGQGYLEKLFF.

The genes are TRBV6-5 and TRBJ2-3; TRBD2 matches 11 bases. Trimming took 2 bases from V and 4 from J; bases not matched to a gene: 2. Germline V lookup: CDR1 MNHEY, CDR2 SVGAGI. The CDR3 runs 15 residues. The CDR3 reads CASSYLAGGADTQYF. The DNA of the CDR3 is TGTGCCAGCAGTTACCTAGCGGGGGGCGCAGATACGCAGTATTTT.

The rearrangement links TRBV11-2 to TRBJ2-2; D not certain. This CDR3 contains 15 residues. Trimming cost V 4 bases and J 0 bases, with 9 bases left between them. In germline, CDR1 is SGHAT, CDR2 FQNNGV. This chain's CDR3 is CASSSGTANTGELFF. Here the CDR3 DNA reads TGTGCCAGCAGCTCCGGCACAGCGAACACCGGGGAGCTGTTTTTT.

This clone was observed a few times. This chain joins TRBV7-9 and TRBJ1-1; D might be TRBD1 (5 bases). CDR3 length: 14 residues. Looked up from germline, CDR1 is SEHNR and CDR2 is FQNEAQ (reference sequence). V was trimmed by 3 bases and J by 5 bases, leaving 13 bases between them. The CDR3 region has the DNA TGTGCCAGCAGCTTTGGCAGGGAGGGGACTGAAGCTTTCTTT. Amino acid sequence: CASSFGREGTEAFF.

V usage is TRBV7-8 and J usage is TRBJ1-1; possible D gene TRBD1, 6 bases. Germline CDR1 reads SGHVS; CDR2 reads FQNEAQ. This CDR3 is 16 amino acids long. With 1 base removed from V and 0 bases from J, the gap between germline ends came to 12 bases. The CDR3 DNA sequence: TGTGCCAGCAGCTTAGGGACAGACATTATGAACACTGAAGCTTTCTTT. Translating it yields CASSLGTDIMNTEAFF.

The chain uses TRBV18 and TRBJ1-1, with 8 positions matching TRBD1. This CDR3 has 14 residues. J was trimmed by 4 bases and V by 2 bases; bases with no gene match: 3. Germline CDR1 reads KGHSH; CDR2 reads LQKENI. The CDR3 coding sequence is TGTGCCAGCTCACCATCCGGACAGGGCACTGAAGCTTTCTTT. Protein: CASSPSGQGTEAFF.

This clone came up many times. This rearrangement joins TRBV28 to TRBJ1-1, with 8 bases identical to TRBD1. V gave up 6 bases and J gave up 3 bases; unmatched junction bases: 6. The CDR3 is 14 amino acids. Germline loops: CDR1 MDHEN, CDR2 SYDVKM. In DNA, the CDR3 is TGTGCCAGCAGCCCGGACAGGGAGGACACTGAAGCTTTCTTT. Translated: CASSPDREDTEAFF.

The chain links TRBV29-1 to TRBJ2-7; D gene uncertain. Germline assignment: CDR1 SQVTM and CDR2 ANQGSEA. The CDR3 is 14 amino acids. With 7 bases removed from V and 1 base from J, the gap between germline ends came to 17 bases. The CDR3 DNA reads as TGCAGCGCCTTCGACTCTGCCTTATCCTACGAGCAGTACTTC. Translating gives CSAFDSALSYEQYF.